The rows below give T cell receptor beta chains drawn from one sample of a study of radiation and T cells in renal cell carcinoma. Produced via immunoSEQ multiplex PCR; TCRdb's table is partial and in-frame only. The data contain some 120,000 clones, 81% of them singletons. The sample in question was blood, obtained from a patient whose treatment included radiotherapy and nephrectomy. These receptors came from a man in his forties or fifties with renal cell carcinoma. Each CDR3 is given with its conserved first and last residue. D genes are given only for firm matches. Clone size is shown for a subset of rows, as once, few, many or a class of expanded clone.

cdr3_aa: CASSLQVRNEQFF
cdr3_nt: TGTGCCAGCAGCTTACAGGTAAGGAATGAGCAGTTCTTC
d_call: .
clone_size: .
j_call: TRBJ2-1
v_call: TRBV7-8

cdr3_aa: CAWSPGLAGAQETQYF
cdr3_nt: TGTGCCTGGAGTCCTGGACTAGCGGGAGCTCAAGAGACCCAGTACTTC
d_call: TRBD2
clone_size: .
j_call: TRBJ2-5
v_call: TRBV30

cdr3_aa: CASSRLRGLSSYEQYF
cdr3_nt: TGCGCCAGCAGCCGACTCCGGGGACTATCCTCCTACGAGCAGTACTTC
d_call: TRBD2
clone_size: .
j_call: TRBJ2-7
v_call: TRBV5-1

cdr3_aa: CATPGGVHEQYF
cdr3_nt: TGTGCCACCCCGGGAGGGGTCCACGAGCAGTACTTC
d_call: TRBD2
clone_size: .
j_call: TRBJ2-7
v_call: TRBV6-5

cdr3_aa: CASSQGGGSSYNEQFF
cdr3_nt: TGCGCCAGCAGCCAGGGCGGGGGAAGCTCCTACAATGAGCAGTTCTTC
d_call: TRBD2
clone_size: .
j_call: TRBJ2-1
v_call: TRBV4-3

cdr3_aa: CASSLFGNTEAFF
cdr3_nt: TGTGCCAGCAGCTTATTCGGGAACACTGAAGCTTTCTTT
d_call: .
clone_size: .
j_call: TRBJ1-1
v_call: TRBV7-2

cdr3_aa: CASKIRGAGELFF
cdr3_nt: TGTGCCAGTAAGATTAGAGGGGCCGGGGAGCTGTTTTTT
d_call: .
clone_size: .
j_call: TRBJ2-2
v_call: TRBV19

cdr3_aa: CASSLGSRGFDEQYF
cdr3_nt: TGCGCCAGCAGCTTGGGAAGCAGGGGGTTCGACGAGCAGTACTTC
d_call: TRBD1
clone_size: .
j_call: TRBJ2-7
v_call: TRBV5-1

cdr3_aa: CASSPSVGTRNQPQHF
cdr3_nt: TGCGCCAGCAGTCCCTCGGTGGGGACAAGGAATCAGCCCCAGCATTTT
d_call: .
clone_size: .
j_call: TRBJ1-5
v_call: TRBV23-1

cdr3_aa: CASSLSGVNEKLFF
cdr3_nt: TGCGCCAGCAGCTTGTCGGGGGTTAATGAAAAACTGTTTTTT
d_call: .
clone_size: .
j_call: TRBJ1-4
v_call: TRBV5-1

cdr3_aa: CASSLVQAGDYEQYF
cdr3_nt: TGCGCCAGCAGCTTGGTTCAGGCAGGGGACTACGAGCAGTACTTC
d_call: .
clone_size: .
j_call: TRBJ2-7
v_call: TRBV5-1

cdr3_aa: CASSPFGTGLEQYF
cdr3_nt: TGTGCCAGCTCACCATTCGGGACAGGGCTCGAGCAGTACTTC
d_call: TRBD1
clone_size: .
j_call: TRBJ2-7
v_call: TRBV18

cdr3_aa: CASSGTYNEQFF
cdr3_nt: TGCGCCAGTAGCGGGACCTACAATGAGCAGTTCTTC
d_call: TRBD2
clone_size: .
j_call: TRBJ2-1
v_call: TRBV10-2

cdr3_aa: CASSLSGYNEQFF
cdr3_nt: TGCGCCAGCAGCTTGAGTGGTTACAATGAGCAGTTCTTC
d_call: .
clone_size: once
j_call: TRBJ2-1
v_call: TRBV5-1

cdr3_aa: CASSLPQGGGNGTPLHF
cdr3_nt: TGTGCCAGCAGCTTGCCCCAGGGTGGGGGAAATGGGACACCCCTCCACTTT
d_call: .
clone_size: .
j_call: TRBJ1-6
v_call: TRBV5-5

cdr3_aa: CASIWGSYEQYF
cdr3_nt: TGTGCCAGCATATGGGGCTCCTACGAGCAGTACTTC
d_call: .
clone_size: .
j_call: TRBJ2-7
v_call: TRBV27

cdr3_aa: CASSPAYYEQYF
cdr3_nt: TGTGCCAGCAGCCCAGCCTACTACGAGCAGTACTTC
d_call: .
clone_size: .
j_call: TRBJ2-7
v_call: TRBV28

cdr3_aa: CASSLGGTNQPQHF
cdr3_nt: TGTGCCAGCAGCCTCGGGGGTACAAATCAGCCCCAGCATTTT
d_call: .
clone_size: .
j_call: TRBJ1-5
v_call: TRBV7-9

cdr3_aa: CASGLVVSYSYEQYF
cdr3_nt: TGTGCTAGTGGTTTGGTGGTATCCTACTCCTACGAGCAGTACTTC
d_call: .
clone_size: .
j_call: TRBJ2-7
v_call: TRBV12-5

cdr3_aa: CASSPGLNTEAFF
cdr3_nt: TGTGCCAGCAGCCCGGGGCTGAACACTGAAGCTTTCTTT
d_call: .
clone_size: .
j_call: TRBJ1-1
v_call: TRBV9

cdr3_aa: CASRTTGNSNQPQHF
cdr3_nt: TGTGCCAGCAGAACCACAGGCAATAGCAATCAGCCCCAGCATTTT
d_call: .
clone_size: .
j_call: TRBJ1-5
v_call: TRBV6-5

cdr3_aa: CASSLMGGYSYEQYF
cdr3_nt: TGCGCCAGCAGCTTGATGGGGGGGTATTCCTACGAGCAGTACTTC
d_call: TRBD2
clone_size: .
j_call: TRBJ2-7
v_call: TRBV5-1

cdr3_aa: CSAQTINEGATIYF
cdr3_nt: TGCAGCGCCCAGACTATTAATGAGGGGGCCACCATATATTTT
d_call: TRBD1
clone_size: .
j_call: TRBJ1-3
v_call: TRBV29-1

cdr3_aa: CAWSGPGAGYNSPLHF
cdr3_nt: TGTGCCTGGAGTGGACCAGGGGCAGGTTATAATTCACCCCTCCACTTT
d_call: .
clone_size: .
j_call: TRBJ1-6
v_call: TRBV30

cdr3_aa: CASSLTSATNEKLFF
cdr3_nt: TGTGCCAGCAGCCTCACCAGTGCAACTAATGAAAAACTGTTTTTT
d_call: .
clone_size: .
j_call: TRBJ1-4
v_call: TRBV5-5

cdr3_aa: CASSEAWGRVDEQYF
cdr3_nt: TGTGCCAGCAGTGAAGCGTGGGGCAGGGTCGACGAGCAGTACTTC
d_call: .
clone_size: .
j_call: TRBJ2-7
v_call: TRBV6-1

cdr3_aa: CASRQSHHSNTEAFF
cdr3_nt: TGTGCCAGCAGACAAAGCCACCACAGTAACACTGAAGCTTTCTTT
d_call: .
clone_size: .
j_call: TRBJ1-1
v_call: TRBV9

cdr3_aa: CAISGVAGGFNEQFF
cdr3_nt: TGTGCCATCAGTGGGGTAGCGGGGGGGTTCAATGAGCAGTTCTTC
d_call: TRBD2
clone_size: .
j_call: TRBJ2-1
v_call: TRBV10-3

cdr3_aa: CASSPIQRGFTEAFF
cdr3_nt: TGCGCCAGCAGCCCGATTCAGCGGGGTTTTACTGAAGCTTTCTTT
d_call: .
clone_size: .
j_call: TRBJ1-1
v_call: TRBV5-1

cdr3_aa: CASSIRTGGVSGTEAFF
cdr3_nt: TGTGCCAGTAGTATCCGGACAGGGGGTGTATCGGGGACTGAAGCTTTCTTT
d_call: TRBD1
clone_size: .
j_call: TRBJ1-1
v_call: TRBV19

cdr3_aa: CASSKGQLGRGYTF
cdr3_nt: TGTGCCAGTAGCAAGGGACAGCTCGGTCGTGGCTACACCTTC
d_call: TRBD1
clone_size: .
j_call: TRBJ1-2
v_call: TRBV19

cdr3_aa: CASSRWTVTDQETQYF
cdr3_nt: TGTGCCAGCAGCCGCTGGACAGTTACCGACCAAGAGACCCAGTACTTC
d_call: .
clone_size: .
j_call: TRBJ2-5
v_call: TRBV7-9

cdr3_aa: CASSLADPPNGQYF
cdr3_nt: TGTGCCAGCAGCTTAGCGGACCCACCAAACGGGCAGTACTTC
d_call: .
clone_size: .
j_call: TRBJ2-7
v_call: TRBV5-5

cdr3_aa: CASSAYRGSYEQYF
cdr3_nt: TGTGCCAGCAGCGCCTACAGGGGGTCCTACGAGCAGTACTTC
d_call: TRBD1
clone_size: .
j_call: TRBJ2-7
v_call: TRBV11-2

cdr3_aa: CASGLAPGGSFLGKLFF
cdr3_nt: TGTGCTAGTGGTTTGGCACCGGGGGGTTCTTTCCTCGGAAAACTGTTTTTT
d_call: .
clone_size: .
j_call: TRBJ1-4
v_call: TRBV12-5

cdr3_aa: CASSPGGAGEQFF
cdr3_nt: TGTGCCAGCAGCCCAGGGGGGGCCGGTGAGCAGTTCTTC
d_call: .
clone_size: once
j_call: TRBJ2-1
v_call: TRBV7-3

cdr3_aa: CASSSGPNQPQHF
cdr3_nt: TGTGCCAGCAGCTCAGGCCCCAATCAGCCCCAGCATTTT
d_call: .
clone_size: few
j_call: TRBJ1-5
v_call: TRBV7-3

cdr3_aa: CASRSTGTGDLRQYF
cdr3_nt: TGTGCCAGCAGATCAACCGGGACAGGGGATCTCCGGCAGTACTTC
d_call: TRBD1
clone_size: .
j_call: TRBJ2-7
v_call: TRBV27

cdr3_aa: CASSTGVAGFQETQYF
cdr3_nt: TGTGCCAGCAGCACCGGGGTAGCGGGTTTCCAAGAGACCCAGTACTTC
d_call: TRBD2
clone_size: .
j_call: TRBJ2-5
v_call: TRBV9

cdr3_aa: CASSPTQGGTDYNEQFF
cdr3_nt: TGTGCCAGCAGCCCCACCCAAGGCGGGACGGATTACAATGAGCAGTTCTTC
d_call: .
clone_size: .
j_call: TRBJ2-1
v_call: TRBV4-2

cdr3_aa: CAWSWRGDNYGYTF
cdr3_nt: TGTGCCTGGAGTTGGAGGGGCGATAACTATGGCTACACCTTC
d_call: .
clone_size: .
j_call: TRBJ1-2
v_call: TRBV30

cdr3_aa: CASSRQQGVDGYTF
cdr3_nt: TGTGCCAGCAGCCGGCAACAGGGGGTAGATGGCTACACCTTC
d_call: TRBD1
clone_size: .
j_call: TRBJ1-2
v_call: TRBV14

cdr3_aa: CASSLNLAVTYEQYF
cdr3_nt: TGTGCCAGCAGCTTGAACCTCGCGGTAACCTACGAGCAGTACTTC
d_call: .
clone_size: .
j_call: TRBJ2-7
v_call: TRBV5-6

cdr3_aa: CASRVSADSYNEQFF
cdr3_nt: TGCGCCAGCAGAGTATCAGCGGACTCCTACAATGAGCAGTTCTTC
d_call: .
clone_size: .
j_call: TRBJ2-1
v_call: TRBV5-1

cdr3_aa: CASSRGPRDTEAFF
cdr3_nt: TGTGCCAGCAGTCGGGGCCCTAGGGACACTGAAGCTTTCTTT
d_call: .
clone_size: .
j_call: TRBJ1-1
v_call: TRBV2

cdr3_aa: CASSYGSGIAGELFF
cdr3_nt: TGTGCCAGCAGTTATGGTAGCGGGATCGCCGGGGAGCTGTTTTTT
d_call: TRBD2
clone_size: once
j_call: TRBJ2-2
v_call: TRBV27